This passage covers 7 T cell receptor beta chains from one sample sequenced in a study of T-cell memory formation after mild COVID-19. TCRdb processed the 5' RACE reads anew with MiXCR; each CDR3 protein has one entry. Seen here are a few hundred thousand distinct CDR3 sequences, 20% to 25% observed once, and the top ten hold over 20%. The sequencing sample was made of PBMCs or a T cell subset sorted from them (not recorded which). These receptors were taken from a man aged 18-30 years who had mild COVID-19 (a few samples of this study predate the infection). Cell type and time point are not known.

The CDR3 sequence is CASSSAGLNNQPQHF. The CDR3 DNA sequence: TGTGCCAGCAGTTCGGCCGGGCTGAACAATCAGCCCCAGCATTTT. This chain uses TRBV28 with TRBJ1-5, with unresolved D. The CDR3 sequence is 15 residues long. Germline V CDR1 and CDR2: MDHEN, SYDVKM. The V end was cut by 4 bases, the J end by 3 bases, with 13 bases between.

The chain recombines TRBV7-2 with TRBJ2-2, with a tentative D call TRBD2 (6 bases). The CDR3 is 15 residues long. The germline V gene encodes CDR1 SGHTA and CDR2 FQGNSA. V was cut by 7 bases and J by 7 bases, with 19 bases left in between. In DNA form, the CDR3 reads TGTGCCAGCATATCTCAGGGATACGGGGGCGGGGAGCTGTTTTTT. Residues: CASISQGYGGGELFF. The full variable domain, its missing parts supplied by reference TRBV7-2 and TRBJ2-2, is GAGVSQSPSNKVTEKGKDVELRCDPISGHTALYWYRQSLGQGLEFLIYFQGNSAPDKSGLPSDRFSAERTGGSVSTLTIQRTQQEDSAVYLCASISQGYGGGELFFGEGSRLTVL.

This clonotype was recorded a few times. The rearrangement joins TRBV5-1 to TRBJ2-7; TRBD2 matches 14 bases. CDR3 length equals 16 residues. V dropped 4 bases and J dropped 2; count of bases not matched to a gene: 5. CDR1 and CDR2 (germline): SGHRS, YFSETQ. Here the CDR3 DNA reads TGCGCCAGCAGCCCTGGACTAGCGGGAGGACCCTACGAGCAGTACTTC. Its protein is CASSPGLAGGPYEQYF.

This clonotype was seen only a few times. The chain couples TRBV4-3 to TRBJ1-5, with D maybe TRBD1 (5 bases). The germline V gene has CDR1 LGHNA and CDR2 YSLEER. V was trimmed by 0 bases and J by 5 bases, leaving 8 bases between them. CDR3 size: 14 residues. CDR3 sequence reads: CASSQDTGDQPQHF. The CDR3, as DNA: TGCGCCAGCAGCCAAGATACGGGGGATCAGCCCCAGCATTTT.

The chain carries TRBV4-3 and TRBJ1-1; D is possibly TRBD1 (5 bases). V was trimmed by 3 bases and J by 1 base, leaving 9 bases between them. In germline, CDR1 is LGHNA, CDR2 YSLEER. The CDR3 runs 14 residues. The CDR3 loop is CASSQATGNTEAFF. In nucleotides, the CDR3 is TGCGCCAGCAGCCAGGCCACAGGGAACACTGAAGCTTTCTTT.

This chain uses TRBV30 with TRBJ1-4; 9 nucleotides agree with TRBD1. In germline, CDR1 is GTSNPN, CDR2 SVGIG (reference sequence). CDR3 length: 15 amino acids. V lost 5 bases to trimming and J lost 8 bases; unmatched junction nucleotides: 12. The chain's CDR3 is CAWAVTGTGREKLFF. CDR3 sequence (DNA): TGTGCCTGGGCCGTTACCGGGACAGGGAGGGAAAAACTGTTTTTT.

This clonotype turned up a few times. The chain is built from TRBV12-3 or TRBV12-4 and TRBJ2-7, with D tentatively TRBD1 or TRBD2 (5 bases each). The CDR3 loop spans 16 amino acids. With 1 base removed from V and 4 bases from J, the gap between germline ends came to 17 bases. This CDR3 is CASSLVAVGRRYEQYF. The CDR3, as DNA: TGTGCCAGCAGTTTAGTGGCGGTGGGACGGAGGTACGAGCAGTACTTC.